Each of the 14 T cell receptor beta chains below was sequenced from the same sample in a study of Ad26.COV2.S vaccination and SARS-CoV-2 variants. Libraries were prepared by immunoSEQ multiplex PCR; TCRdb keeps only in-frame clonotypes and omits some of them. The sample has roughly 330,000 clones; almost 90% are singletons. The sample's treatment: over 15 received Ad26.COV2.S at low or high dose, single or two shots; about five received placebo; per-sample allocation not given. Day 63 after the first injection of vaccine or placebo was the sampling time. Specimen: peripheral blood, collected in a trial of Ad26.COV2.S vaccine versus placebo. Receptors were obtained from a person aged 18 to 59 who received the Ad26.COV2.S COVID-19 vaccine or a placebo.

This clone was seen only once. The rearrangement joins TRBV11-2 to TRBJ1-1; D perhaps matches TRBD1 (5 bases). Trimming pared 3 bases from V and 2 bases from J, leaving 7 bases between. Germline V CDR1 and CDR2: SGHAT, FQNNGV. This CDR3 spans 13 amino acids. CDR3 sequence: CASSFQGNTEAFF. The CDR3 nucleotides are TGTGCCAGCAGCTTTCAGGGAAACACTGAAGCTTTCTTT.

The CDR3 nucleotides read TGTGCCAGCAGCTTTGGGCTGATTGATGTAGGCATTAATCAGCCCCAGCATTTT. The encoded protein is CASSFGLIDVGINQPQHF. This chain connects TRBV7-8 to TRBJ1-5; D remains unclear. Germline V gene lookup returns CDR1 SGHVS and CDR2 FQNEAQ. V was pared by 3 bases and J by 4 bases, with 22 bases between. CDR3 length: 18 residues.

The chain recombines TRBV7-9 with TRBJ1-1; 9 bases align to TRBD1. The CDR3 extends over 17 amino acids. V lost 3 bases and J lost 4; bases outside the gene matches: 12. CDR1 is SEHNR and CDR2 is FQNEAQ in the germline V gene (reference sequence). Written as DNA, the CDR3 is TGTGCCAGCAGCTTGCCCCCCTACAGGGGGCGCAGCACTGAAGCTTTCTTT. Protein sequence: CASSLPPYRGRSTEAFF.

The chain is built from TRBV19 and TRBJ1-1, with D hard to call. The V end was cut by 7 bases, the J end by 3 bases, with 3 bases between. The CDR3 has 10 residues. The germline V gene has CDR1 LNHDA and CDR2 SQIVND (reference sequence). This chain's CDR3 is CASKHTEAFF. CDR3 bases: TGTGCCAGTAAGCACACTGAAGCTTTCTTT.

This clone came up once. The chain employs TRBV6-4 and TRBJ2-1; D not certain. This CDR3 has 12 amino acids. Trimming removed 7 bases at V and 5 bases at J, with 9 bases between. Germline values: CDR1 MRHNA, CDR2 SNTAGT. This CDR3 reads CASTEKNNEQFF. CDR3 bases: TGTGCCAGCACGGAGAAGAACAATGAGCAGTTCTTC.

This clone was observed a single time. The V gene is TRBV28, the J gene TRBJ1-1; D unresolved. CDR1 MDHEN and CDR2 SYDVKM come from the germline V gene. The CDR3 has 15 residues. Trimming pared 4 bases from V and 1 base from J, leaving 13 bases between. The CDR3 coding sequence is TGTGCCAGCAGTTCCCCCTTCGACGGGAACACTGAAGCTTTCTTT. It is translated as CASSSPFDGNTEAFF.

In DNA form, the CDR3 reads TGTGCCAGCAGTTCGGGACAAGGAAACACCGGGGAGCTGTTTTTT. It is translated as CASSSGQGNTGELFF. This sequence joins TRBV28 and TRBJ2-2; D may be TRBD1 (6 bases). The CDR3 extends over 15 amino acids. Germline lookup yields CDR1 MDHEN and CDR2 SYDVKM. V was shortened by 4 bases and J by 2 bases, with 11 bases between the two germline ends. The whole variable domain, filled in from reference TRBV28 and TRBJ2-2, reads DVKVTQSSRYLVKRTGEKVFLECVQDMDHENMFWYRQDPGLGLRLIYFSYDVKMKEKGDIPEGYSVSREKKERFSLILESASTNQTSMYLCASSSGQGNTGELFFGEGSRLTVL.

The chain employs TRBV9 and TRBJ2-3; 9 bases map to TRBD2. Germline CDR1 is SGDLS and CDR2 is YYNGEE. With V trimmed by 3 bases and J by 5 bases, 4 bases remained unmatched. The CDR3 contains 14 residues. CDR3 amino acids: CASSALTSGDTQYF. For the CDR3, the DNA is TGTGCCAGCAGCGCCCTGACTAGCGGAGATACGCAGTATTTT.

This chain joins TRBV7-2 and TRBJ2-7; D tentatively reads TRBD1 or TRBD2 (5 bases each). CDR1 is SGHTA and CDR2 is FQGNSA in the germline V gene. Trimming pared 5 bases from V and 3 bases from J, leaving 17 bases between. The CDR3 length is 15 residues. The CDR3 here is CASSVGWDGNYEQYV. In DNA, the CDR3 is TGTGCCAGCAGCGTAGGGTGGGACGGCAACTACGAGCAGTACGTC.

The genes are TRBV30 and TRBJ2-4; D possibly corresponds to TRBD1 (6 bases). V lost 6 bases and J lost 8, with 20 bases in between. The CDR3 runs 14 residues. In germline, CDR1 is GTSNPN, CDR2 SVGIG (reference sequence). In nucleotides, the CDR3 is TGTGCCTGTGGGCCCACAGGGCTGGCGGACATTCAGTACTTC. It is translated as CACGPTGLADIQYF.

This clone was recorded a few times. This sequence joins TRBV11-3 and TRBJ2-1, with a possible D match to TRBD1 (6 bases). Trimming shortened V by 4 bases and J by 7 bases, and 17 bases separated the two germline ends. CDR3 size: 15 residues. The germline V gene has CDR1 SGHNT and CDR2 YENEEA. The CDR3 region has the DNA TGTGCCAGCAGCTCGCCAGCCAGGGGTATGAATGAGCAGTTCTTC. This sequence encodes CASSSPARGMNEQFF. The full variable domain, in which reference TRBV11-3 and TRBJ2-1 provide the parts outside the CDR3, is EAGVVQSPRYKIIEKKQPVAFWCNPISGHNTLYWYLQNLGQGPELLIRYENEEAVDDSQLPKDRFSAERLKGVDSTLKIQPAELGDSAVYLCASSSPARGMNEQFFGPGTRLTVL.

The V and J genes are TRBV28 and TRBJ2-1; 8 bases are a match to TRBD2. The ends lost 6 bases at V and 0 bases at J; junction bases unmatched: 7. CDR1 MDHEN and CDR2 SYDVKM come from the germline V gene. This CDR3 has 16 residues. The CDR3 is CASSGGGLSSYNEQFF. CDR3 coding DNA: TGTGCCAGCAGCGGGGGGGGCTTGAGCTCCTACAATGAGCAGTTCTTC.

The genes are TRBV27 and TRBJ1-1; D call uncertain. The CDR3 runs 16 residues. V was clipped by 2 bases and J by 0 bases, with 13 bases between them. Germline CDR1 is MNHEY and CDR2 is SMNVEV (reference sequence). The CDR3 region has the DNA TGTGCCAGCAGTTTAACGGCAATTACCATGAACACTGAAGCTTTCTTT. Encoded protein: CASSLTAITMNTEAFF.

V usage is TRBV9 and J usage is TRBJ2-3; TRBD2 agrees at 7 bases. J lost 1 base, V lost 0 bases, and 2 bases had no gene match. This CDR3 is built from 15 residues. CDR1 is SGDLS, CDR2 YYNGEE, per germline. In nucleotides, the CDR3 is TGTGCCAGCAGCGTAGATGGGAGGGGCACAGATACGCAGTATTTT. As protein: CASSVDGRGTDTQYF.